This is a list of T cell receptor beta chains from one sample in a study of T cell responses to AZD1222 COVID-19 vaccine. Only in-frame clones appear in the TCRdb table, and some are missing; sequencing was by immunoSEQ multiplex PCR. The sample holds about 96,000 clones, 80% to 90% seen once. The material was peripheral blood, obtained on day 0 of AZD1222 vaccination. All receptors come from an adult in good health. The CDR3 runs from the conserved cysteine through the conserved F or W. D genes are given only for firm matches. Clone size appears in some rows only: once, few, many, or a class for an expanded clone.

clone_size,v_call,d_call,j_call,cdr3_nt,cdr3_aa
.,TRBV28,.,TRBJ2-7,TGTGCCAGCAGTTTATTGGGGGCAGAGTCCTACGAGCAGTACTTC,CASSLLGAESYEQYF
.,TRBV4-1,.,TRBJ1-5,TGCGCCAGCAGCCGGGGCACAGCAAATCAGCCCCAGCATTTT,CASSRGTANQPQHF
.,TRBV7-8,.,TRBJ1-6,TGTGCCAGCAGCTTAGAGACTGTCGTTTATTCACCCCTCCACTTT,CASSLETVVYSPLHF
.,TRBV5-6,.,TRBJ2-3,TGTGCCAGCGGCAAGGGGCAGGAGAGCTTTATAGAGAGCACAGATACGCAGTATTTT,CASGKGQESFIESTDTQYF
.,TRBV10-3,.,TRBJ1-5,TGTGCCATCAGTGACGGGGGTAGCAATCAGCCCCAGCATTTT,CAISDGGSNQPQHF
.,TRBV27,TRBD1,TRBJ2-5,TGTGCCAGCTCCTACAGGGGGCGGAGGGAGACCCAGTACTTC,CASSYRGRRETQYF
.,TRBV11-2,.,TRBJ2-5,TGTGCCAGCAGCTTAGGGGGAACCAGGACGGAGACCCAGTACTTC,CASSLGGTRTETQYF
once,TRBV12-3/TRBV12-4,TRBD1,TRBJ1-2,TGTGCCAGCAGTCGGGACAGGTCAACCTTC,CASSRDRSTF
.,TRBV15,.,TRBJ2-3,TGTGCCACCAGCAGGACCCTAGGGGCAGTGAGCACAGATACGCAGTATTTT,CATSRTLGAVSTDTQYF
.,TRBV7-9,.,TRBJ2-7,TGTGCCAGCAGCCTGAGCTCCTACGAGCAGTACTTC,CASSLSSYEQYF
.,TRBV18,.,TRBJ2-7,TGTGCCAGCTCACCCAGGGAGGTCGGGGGCGAGCAGTACTTC,CASSPREVGGEQYF
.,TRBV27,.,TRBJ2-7,TGTGCCAGCAGTCCCGGACAGAGCCGATCCTACGAGCAGTACTTC,CASSPGQSRSYEQYF
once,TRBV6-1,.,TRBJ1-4,TGTGCCAGCAGTGAAGCCGGGGGATATGAAAAACTGTTTTTT,CASSEAGGYEKLFF
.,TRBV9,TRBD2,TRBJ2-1,TGTGCCAGCAGCGCACCGGGACTAGCGGGGGTACCCTCCTACAATGAGCAGTTCTTC,CASSAPGLAGVPSYNEQFF
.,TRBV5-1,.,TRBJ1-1,TGCGCCAGCAGCTTGGACGGGAGGGGCCTGGGGGACACTGAAGCTTTCTTT,CASSLDGRGLGDTEAFF
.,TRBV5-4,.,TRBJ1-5,TGTGCCAGCAGCCCTGGGGAGGGCCGCAATCAGCCCCAGCATTTT,CASSPGEGRNQPQHF
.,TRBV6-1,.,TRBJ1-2,TGTGCCAGCAGTGACCCCCGGACGGTCTATGGCTACACCTTC,CASSDPRTVYGYTF
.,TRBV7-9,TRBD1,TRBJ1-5,TGTGCCAGCAGCTTAGGGACAGGGGACGGTCAGCCCCAGCATTTT,CASSLGTGDGQPQHF
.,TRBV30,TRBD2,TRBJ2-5,TGTGCCTGGAGTTTCGGGAGGGAGACCCAGTACTTC,CAWSFGRETQYF
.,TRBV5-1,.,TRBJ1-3,TGCGCCAGCAGCCCCACTCAAACTGGAAACACCATATATTTT,CASSPTQTGNTIYF
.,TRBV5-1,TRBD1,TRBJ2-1,TGCGCCAGTACACCGGGACAGGGGCTAGGTAATGAGCAGTTCTTC,CASTPGQGLGNEQFF
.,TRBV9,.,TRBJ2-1,TGTGCCAGCAGCCCCTCTAATTCGCGGTCCTTTAATAATGAGCAGTTCTTC,CASSPSNSRSFNNEQFF
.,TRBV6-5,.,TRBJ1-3,TGTGCCAGCAGTTACGGGGACTCTGGAAACACCATATATTTT,CASSYGDSGNTIYF
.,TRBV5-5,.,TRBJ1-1,TGTGCCAGCAGCCTCGGAGTGAACACTGAAGCTTTCTTT,CASSLGVNTEAFF
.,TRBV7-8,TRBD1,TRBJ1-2,TGTGCCAGCAGCTTATTTGCAGGGGGAGATCTATTGGGCTACACCTTC,CASSLFAGGDLLGYTF
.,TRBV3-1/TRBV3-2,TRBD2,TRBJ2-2,TGTGCCAGCGATTCAGGGAGGGCGGCCGGGGAGCTGTTTTTT,CASDSGRAAGELFF
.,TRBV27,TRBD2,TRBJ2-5,TGTGCCAGCAGTTTGACTAGCGGGGGGCAAGAGACCCAGTACTTC,CASSLTSGGQETQYF
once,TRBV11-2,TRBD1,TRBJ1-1,TGTGCCAGCAGCCCGACAGGGGCGAACACTGAAGCTTTCTTT,CASSPTGANTEAFF
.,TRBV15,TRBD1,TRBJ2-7,TGTGCCACCAGCAGGTACAGGGGAGACGAGCAGTACTTC,CATSRYRGDEQYF
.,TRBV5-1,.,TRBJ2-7,TGCGCCAGCAGCTTTGTCCAGGCCGCTACCTACGAGCAGTACTTC,CASSFVQAATYEQYF
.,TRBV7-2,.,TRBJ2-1,TGTGCCAGCAGGCCATTACAGGGTTACAATGAGCAGTTCTTC,CASRPLQGYNEQFF
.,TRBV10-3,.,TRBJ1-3,TGTGCCATCAGTGAGGGTATAAACACCATATATTTT,CAISEGINTIYF
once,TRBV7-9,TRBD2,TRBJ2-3,TGTGCCAGCAGCCCAGTAGCGGGGATGGAGCAGTATTTT,CASSPVAGMEQYF
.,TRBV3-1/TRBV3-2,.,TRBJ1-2,TGTGCCAGCAGCCCGGACGGTAACTATGGCTACACCTTC,CASSPDGNYGYTF
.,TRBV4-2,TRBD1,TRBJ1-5,TGTGCCAGCAGCCTCCATGGCCAGGGGGGAAATCAGCCCCAGCATTTT,CASSLHGQGGNQPQHF
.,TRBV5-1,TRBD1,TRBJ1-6,TGCGCCAGCTGGGACAGAGTTAATTCACCCCTCCACTTT,CASWDRVNSPLHF
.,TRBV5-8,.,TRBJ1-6,TGTGCCAGCAGCTTGGGTGCCGGGACCGGCTCCTATAATTCACCCCTCCACTTT,CASSLGAGTGSYNSPLHF
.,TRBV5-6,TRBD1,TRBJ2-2,TGTGCCAGCAACGTACAGGGGGGTGCCGGGGAGCTGTTTTTT,CASNVQGGAGELFF
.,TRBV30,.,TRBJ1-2,TGTGCCTGGAGTCGGCAGGTTGCGGACTATGGCTACACCTTC,CAWSRQVADYGYTF
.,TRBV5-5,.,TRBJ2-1,TGTGCCAGCAGCTTAGTCGCAAGCTCCTACAATGAGCAGTTCTTC,CASSLVASSYNEQFF
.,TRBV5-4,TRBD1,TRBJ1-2,TGTGCCAGCAGCCCGGGACAGCGCTATGGCTACACCTTC,CASSPGQRYGYTF
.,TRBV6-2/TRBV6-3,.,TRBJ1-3,TGTGCCAGCAGTTATCTTGGAGTGAGGACCAGGAACACCATATATTTT,CASSYLGVRTRNTIYF
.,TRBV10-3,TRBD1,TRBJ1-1,TGTGCCATCAGTGACAGGGGGGACACTGAAGCTTTCTTT,CAISDRGDTEAFF
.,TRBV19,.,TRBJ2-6,TGTGCCAGTAGTATCCTACGCTCTTCTGGGGCCAACGTCCTGACTTTC,CASSILRSSGANVLTF
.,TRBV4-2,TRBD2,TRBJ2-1,TGTGCCAGCAGCCGAGCCCCCCGGTCTAGCGGGGCAAATGAGCAGTTCTTC,CASSRAPRSSGANEQFF
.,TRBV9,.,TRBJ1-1,TGTGCCAGCAGCGTGAAGGGGGGAATGAACACTGAAGCTTTCTTT,CASSVKGGMNTEAFF
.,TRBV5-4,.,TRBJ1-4,TGTGCCAGCAGCTCTACACAAGGGTCTAATGAAAAACTGTTTTTT,CASSSTQGSNEKLFF
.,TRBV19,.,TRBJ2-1,TGTGCCAGTAGTCCCGCGGGACAGCTTTCTTCGGGTTCCTACAATGAGCAGTTCTTC,CASSPAGQLSSGSYNEQFF
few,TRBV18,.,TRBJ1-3,TGTGCCAGCTCACCCCCTTACCGAGGCTCTGGAAACACCATATATTTT,CASSPPYRGSGNTIYF
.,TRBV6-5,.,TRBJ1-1,TGTGCCAGCAGCTATAAACTAGGACGAGACAGGATATTCTTT,CASSYKLGRDRIFF
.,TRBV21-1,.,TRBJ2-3,TGTGCCAGCAGCAAATGGGTGACTAGCGGGGCGACAGATACGCAGTATTTT,CASSKWVTSGATDTQYF
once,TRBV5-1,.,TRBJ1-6,TGCGCCAGCAGCTTGGGTGGTGGGGATAATTCACCCCTCCACTTT,CASSLGGGDNSPLHF
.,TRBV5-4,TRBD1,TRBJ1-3,TGTGCCAGCAGCTCGGTGGGCACAGGGGGCCCTGGAAACACCATATATTTT,CASSSVGTGGPGNTIYF